Sequencing of this TCR beta chain was carried out in a study of identical twins. V lost 5 bases and J 5 bases, leaving 18 bases between the germline ends. Germline V gives CDR1 SEHNR, CDR2 FQNEAQ (reference sequence). The CDR3 contains 15 residues. A universal primer site came from template switching; cDNA carried unique molecular identifiers. TCRdb re-called the 5' RACE reads with MiXCR, one entry per CDR3 protein. The table records about 530,000 distinct CDR3 sequences, 20% to 25% of them present only once. This clonotype turned up a few times. Antigen: not known. Notes on the study in general: For cord blood, abundant beta clonotypes had fewer insertions, unlike memory repertoires, which showed none. For out-of-frame alpha sequences shared by twins, low generation probability was in excess. Twins shared beta out-of-frame sequences in excess, but this excess was weaker.

These same data were also listed under a study on yellow fever vaccine responses in identical twins.

The sequence was obtained from a woman aged 18-30 years in good health. The V call is TRBV7-9, the J call TRBJ2-5; D is perhaps TRBD1 or TRBD2 (7 bases each). The specimen was CD4+ T cells sorted from blood. CDR3 sequence reads: CASSSGDSLDETQYF. CDR3 in DNA: TGTGCCAGCAGCAGCGGGGACAGCTTGGATGAGACCCAGTACTTC.